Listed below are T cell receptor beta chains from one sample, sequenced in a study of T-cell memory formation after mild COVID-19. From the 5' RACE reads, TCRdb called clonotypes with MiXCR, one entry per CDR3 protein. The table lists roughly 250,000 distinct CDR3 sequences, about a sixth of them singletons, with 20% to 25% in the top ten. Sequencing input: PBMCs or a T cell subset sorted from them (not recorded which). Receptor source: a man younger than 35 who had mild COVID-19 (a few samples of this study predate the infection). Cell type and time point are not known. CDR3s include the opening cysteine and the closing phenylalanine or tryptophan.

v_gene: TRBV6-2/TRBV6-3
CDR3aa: CASSQIQGAPTEAFF

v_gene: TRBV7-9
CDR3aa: CASSNPAPEAFF

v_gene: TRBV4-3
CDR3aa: CASSQPGSGDTQYF

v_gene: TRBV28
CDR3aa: CASSPYWASEAFF

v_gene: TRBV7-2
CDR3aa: CASSLAWVPRTEAFF

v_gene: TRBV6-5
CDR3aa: CASKRGRTDTQYF

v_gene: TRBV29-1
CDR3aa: CSVSAGGPAGLHTDTQYF

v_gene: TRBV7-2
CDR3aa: CASSISRDSTDTQYF

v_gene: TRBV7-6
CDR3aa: CASSLGGGHHEQYF

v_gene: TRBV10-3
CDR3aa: CAISSKTSGGARNEQFF

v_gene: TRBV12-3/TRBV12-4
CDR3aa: CASSLTAQPETQYF

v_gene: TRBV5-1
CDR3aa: CASSLASGLYQETQYF

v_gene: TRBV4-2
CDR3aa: CASSHNRQLEAFF

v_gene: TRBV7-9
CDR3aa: CASSLGVGPTSGANVLTF

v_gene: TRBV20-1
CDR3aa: CSARAGGKNTEAFF

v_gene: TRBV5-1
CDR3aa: CASSLSTGYPEQYF